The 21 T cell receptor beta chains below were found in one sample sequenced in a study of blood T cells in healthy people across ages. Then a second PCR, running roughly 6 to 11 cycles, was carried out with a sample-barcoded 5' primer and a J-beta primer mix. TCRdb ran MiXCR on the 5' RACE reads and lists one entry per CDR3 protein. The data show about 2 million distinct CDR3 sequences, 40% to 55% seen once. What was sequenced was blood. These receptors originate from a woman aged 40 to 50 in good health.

CDR3 bases: TGTGCCAGCAGCAAGGACAGGGGGCTTCCCTACGAGCAGTACTTC. It translates to CASSKDRGLPYEQYF. The chain links TRBV7-2 to TRBJ2-5; 11 bases align to TRBD1. The DNA end is more similar to TRBJ2-7, so the J call may be wrong. CDR3 size: 15 residues. The germline V gene encodes CDR1 SGHTA and CDR2 FQGNSA.

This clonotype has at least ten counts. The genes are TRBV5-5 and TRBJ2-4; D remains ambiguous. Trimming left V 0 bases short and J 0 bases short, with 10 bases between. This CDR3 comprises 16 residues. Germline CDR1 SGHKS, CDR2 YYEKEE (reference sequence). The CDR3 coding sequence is TGTGCCAGCAGCTTGGCTGCAGGATTAGCCAAAAACATTCAGTACTTC. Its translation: CASSLAAGLAKNIQYF.

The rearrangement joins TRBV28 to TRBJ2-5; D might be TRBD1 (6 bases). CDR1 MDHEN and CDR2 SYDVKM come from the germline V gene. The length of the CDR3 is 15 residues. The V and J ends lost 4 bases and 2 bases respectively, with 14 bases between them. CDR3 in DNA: TGTGCCAGCAGTTCCAATTTGGGGACACAAGAGACCCAGTACTTC. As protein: CASSSNLGTQETQYF. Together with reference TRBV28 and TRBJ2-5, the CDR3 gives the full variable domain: DVKVTQSSRYLVKRTGEKVFLECVQDMDHENMFWYRQDPGLGLRLIYFSYDVKMKEKGDIPEGYSVSREKKERFSLILESASTNQTSMYLCASSSNLGTQETQYFGPGTRLLVL.

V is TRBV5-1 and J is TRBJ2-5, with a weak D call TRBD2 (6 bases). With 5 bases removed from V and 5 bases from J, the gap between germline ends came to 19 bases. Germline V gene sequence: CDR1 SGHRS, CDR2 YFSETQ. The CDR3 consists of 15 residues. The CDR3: CASRNKGGEQETQYF. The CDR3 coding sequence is TGCGCCAGCAGGAATAAAGGCGGGGAACAGGAGACCCAGTACTTC.

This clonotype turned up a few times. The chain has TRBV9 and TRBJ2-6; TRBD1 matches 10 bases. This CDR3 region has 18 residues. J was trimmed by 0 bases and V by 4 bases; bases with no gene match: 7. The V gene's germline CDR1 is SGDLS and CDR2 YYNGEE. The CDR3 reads CASSPGQGINSGANVLTF. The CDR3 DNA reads TGTGCCAGCAGCCCGGGACAGGGGATAAACTCTGGGGCCAACGTCCTGACTTTC.

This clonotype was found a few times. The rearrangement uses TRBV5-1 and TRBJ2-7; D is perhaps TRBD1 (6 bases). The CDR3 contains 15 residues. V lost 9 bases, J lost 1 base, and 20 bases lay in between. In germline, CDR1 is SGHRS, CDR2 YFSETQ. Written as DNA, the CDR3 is TGCGCCACTGCAAAACCCCTAGGACAGTCCTACGAGCAGTACTTC. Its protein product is CATAKPLGQSYEQYF.

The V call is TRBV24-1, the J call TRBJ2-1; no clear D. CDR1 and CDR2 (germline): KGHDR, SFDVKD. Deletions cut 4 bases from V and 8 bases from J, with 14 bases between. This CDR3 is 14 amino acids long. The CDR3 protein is CATSEGSRPHEQFF. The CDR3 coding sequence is TGTGCCACCAGTGAGGGTTCGCGACCCCATGAGCAGTTCTTC.

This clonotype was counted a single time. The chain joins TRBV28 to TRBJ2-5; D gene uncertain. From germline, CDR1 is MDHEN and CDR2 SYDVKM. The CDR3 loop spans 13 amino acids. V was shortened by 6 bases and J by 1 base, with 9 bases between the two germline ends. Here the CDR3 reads CASREQLQETQYF. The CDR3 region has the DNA TGTGCCAGCAGGGAACAGCTCCAAGAGACCCAGTACTTC.

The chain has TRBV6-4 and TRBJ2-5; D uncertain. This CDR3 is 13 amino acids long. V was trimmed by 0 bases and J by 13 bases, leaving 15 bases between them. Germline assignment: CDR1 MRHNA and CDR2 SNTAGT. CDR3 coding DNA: TGTGCCAGCAGTGACTCGATGCTCCGCCGTCTGTACTTC. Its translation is CASSDSMLRRLYF.

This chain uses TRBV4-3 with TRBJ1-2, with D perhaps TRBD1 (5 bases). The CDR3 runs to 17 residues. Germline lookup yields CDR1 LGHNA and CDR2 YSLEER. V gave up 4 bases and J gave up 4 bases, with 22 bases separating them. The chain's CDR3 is CASSPERGAANPYGYTF. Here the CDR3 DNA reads TGCGCCAGCAGCCCTGAAAGGGGCGCAGCCAACCCCTATGGCTACACCTTC.

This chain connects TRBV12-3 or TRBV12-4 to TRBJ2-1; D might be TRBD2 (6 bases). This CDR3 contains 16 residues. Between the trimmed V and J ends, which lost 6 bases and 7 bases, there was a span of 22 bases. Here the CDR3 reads CASRPYRDRRENEQFF. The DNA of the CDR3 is TGTGCCAGCAGGCCATACCGGGACCGCCGGGAGAATGAGCAGTTCTTC.

The CDR3 bases are TGTGCCAGCAGTCGGAGTAGCGGCTACACCTTC. Its protein product is CASSRSSGYTF. The chain links TRBV6-2 or TRBV6-3 to TRBJ1-2; D is unresolved. The germline CDR1 and CDR2 sequences are MNHEY and SVGEGT. V was trimmed by 5 bases and J by 8 bases, leaving 9 bases between them. The CDR3 is 11 amino acids.

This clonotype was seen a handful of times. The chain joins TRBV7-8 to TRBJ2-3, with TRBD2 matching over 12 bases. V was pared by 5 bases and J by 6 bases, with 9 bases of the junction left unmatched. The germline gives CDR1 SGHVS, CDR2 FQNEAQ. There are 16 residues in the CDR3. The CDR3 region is CASSPLTSGGGDTQYF. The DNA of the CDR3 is TGTGCCAGCAGCCCACTGACTAGCGGGGGCGGGGATACGCAGTATTTT. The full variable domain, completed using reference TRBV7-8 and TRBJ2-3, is GAGVSQSPRYKVAKRGQDVALRCDPISGHVSLFWYQQALGQGPEFLTYFQNEAQLDKSGLPSDRFFAERPEGSVSTLKIQRTQQEDSAVYLCASSPLTSGGGDTQYFGPGTRLTVL.

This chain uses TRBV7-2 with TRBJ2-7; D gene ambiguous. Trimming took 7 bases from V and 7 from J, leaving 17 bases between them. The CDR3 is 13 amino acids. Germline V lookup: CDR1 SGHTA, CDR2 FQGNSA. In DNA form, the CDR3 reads TGTGCCAGCACCCTTCCCCGCATGAGTGAGCAGTACTTC. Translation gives CASTLPRMSEQYF.

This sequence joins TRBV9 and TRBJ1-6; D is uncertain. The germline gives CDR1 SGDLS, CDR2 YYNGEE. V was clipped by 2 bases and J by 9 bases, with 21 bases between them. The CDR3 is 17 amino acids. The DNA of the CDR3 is TGTGCCAGCAGCGTTTCCGAGGGAGGCGGATTGGGTTCACCCCTCCACTTT. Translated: CASSVSEGGGLGSPLHF.

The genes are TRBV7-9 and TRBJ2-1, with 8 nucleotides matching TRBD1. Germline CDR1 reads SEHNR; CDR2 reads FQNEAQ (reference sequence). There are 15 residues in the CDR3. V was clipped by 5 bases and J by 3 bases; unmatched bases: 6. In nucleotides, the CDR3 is TGTGCCAGCAGCCCGACACAGGGGGACTACAATGAGCAGTTCTTC. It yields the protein CASSPTQGDYNEQFF.

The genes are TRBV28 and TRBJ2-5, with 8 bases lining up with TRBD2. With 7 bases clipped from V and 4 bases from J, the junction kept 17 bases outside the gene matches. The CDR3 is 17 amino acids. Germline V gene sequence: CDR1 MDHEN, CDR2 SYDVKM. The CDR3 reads CASKTGGLRKIRETQYF. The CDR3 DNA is TGTGCCAGCAAAACGGGGGGGCTTAGAAAGATTCGAGAGACCCAGTACTTC.

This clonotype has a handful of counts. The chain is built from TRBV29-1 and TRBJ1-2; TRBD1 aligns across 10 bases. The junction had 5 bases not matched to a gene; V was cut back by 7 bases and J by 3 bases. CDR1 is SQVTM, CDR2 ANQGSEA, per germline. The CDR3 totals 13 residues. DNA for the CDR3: TGCAGCGCCGGAGGACAGGGGGACTATGGCTACACCTTC. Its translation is CSAGGQGDYGYTF.

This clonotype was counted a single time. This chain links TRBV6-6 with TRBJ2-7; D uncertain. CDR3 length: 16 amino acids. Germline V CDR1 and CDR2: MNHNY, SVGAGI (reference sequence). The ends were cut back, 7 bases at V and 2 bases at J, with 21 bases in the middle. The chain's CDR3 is CASTIAKGMGTYEQYF. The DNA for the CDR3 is TGTGCCAGCACAATTGCCAAGGGAATGGGGACCTACGAGCAGTACTTC.

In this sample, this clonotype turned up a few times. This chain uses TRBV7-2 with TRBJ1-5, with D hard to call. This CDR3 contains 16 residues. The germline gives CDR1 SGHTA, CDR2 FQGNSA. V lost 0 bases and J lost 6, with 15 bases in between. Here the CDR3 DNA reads TGTGCCAGCAGCTTAGCACCCGTGCGGGGTTCTCAGCCCCAGCATTTT. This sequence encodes CASSLAPVRGSQPQHF.

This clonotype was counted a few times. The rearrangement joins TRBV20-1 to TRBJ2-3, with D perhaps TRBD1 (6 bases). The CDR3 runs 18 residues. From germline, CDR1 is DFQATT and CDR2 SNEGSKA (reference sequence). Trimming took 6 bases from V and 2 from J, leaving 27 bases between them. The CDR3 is CSARGPAPSESNTDTQYF. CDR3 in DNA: TGCAGTGCCAGGGGCCCCGCACCGTCAGAGAGTAACACAGATACGCAGTATTTT.